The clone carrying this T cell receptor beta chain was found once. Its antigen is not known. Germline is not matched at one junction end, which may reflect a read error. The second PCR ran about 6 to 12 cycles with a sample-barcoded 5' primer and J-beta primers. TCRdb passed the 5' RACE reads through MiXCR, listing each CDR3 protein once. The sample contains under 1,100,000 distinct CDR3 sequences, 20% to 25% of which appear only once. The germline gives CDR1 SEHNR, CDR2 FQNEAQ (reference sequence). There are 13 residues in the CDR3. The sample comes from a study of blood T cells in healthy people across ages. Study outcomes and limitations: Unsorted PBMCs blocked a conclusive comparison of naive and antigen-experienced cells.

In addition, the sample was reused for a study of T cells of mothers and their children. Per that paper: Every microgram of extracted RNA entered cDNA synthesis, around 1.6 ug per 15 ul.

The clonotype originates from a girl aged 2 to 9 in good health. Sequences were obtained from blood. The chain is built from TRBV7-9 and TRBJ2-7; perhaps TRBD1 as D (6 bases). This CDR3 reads CAGSIGTLDEQYF. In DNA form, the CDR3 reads TGTGCCGGCAGCATCGGGACATTGGACGAGCAGTACTTC.